A selection of T cell receptor beta chains follows, all from one sample in a study of shared clonotypes between healthy human individuals. TCRdb's copy holds only in-frame clones and misses some; the assay was immunoSEQ multiplex PCR. The sample yields some 2.1 million clones, about 94% seen once. Material: naive CD8+ T cells from PBMCs. Receptors were obtained from a man aged 18-30 years in good health. Some clones in this sample may be carry-over from other donors' samples. Both conserved end residues are part of each CDR3.

>TRBJ2-3|TRBV4-1
CASSQGAGVPDTQYF
>TRBJ1-1|TRBV29-1
CSVLQGTAEAFF
>TRBJ2-6|TRBV15
CATSPPRGRSSGANVLTF
>TRBJ2-2|TRBV28
CASSILAGITGELFF
>TRBJ2-7|TRBV7-9
CASSVSGLYEQYF
>TRBJ1-5|TRBV19
CASSTLDILNQPQHF
>TRBJ2-3|TRBV27
CASSLLGTLSPDTQYF
>TRBJ2-1|TRBV28
CASSAQGLAGVSYNEQFF
>TRBJ2-2|TRBV9
CASSVSGGLAGELFF
>TRBJ2-1|TRBV15
CATKGGFVAPEQFF
>TRBJ1-2|TRBV5-1
CASSLAPGTSGRGNYGYTF
>TRBJ2-3|TRBV4-3
CASRSAADPDTQYF
>TRBJ2-7|TRBV27
CASSLWTSGLYEQYF
>TRBJ1-2|TRBV11-2
CASSLDFANYGYTF
>TRBJ2-1|TRBV7-8
CASSLKVPPNEQFF
>TRBJ2-1|TRBV11-2
CASSSTGTSWYNEQFF
>TRBJ2-7|TRBV9
CASSVGDRGYEQYF
>TRBJ2-7|TRBV28
CASKKGLADDLYEQYF
>TRBJ2-7|TRBV27
CASSLSAGGTYEQYF
>TRBJ2-2|TRBV5-1
CASTPEGVDTGELFF
>TRBJ2-1|TRBV27
CASSVRTGPYNEQFF
>TRBJ2-2|TRBV19
CASSIEGSHTGELFF
>TRBJ1-5|TRBV2
CASGETGIRRSNQPQHF
>TRBJ2-5|TRBV13
CASSLVGGRQETQYF
>TRBJ2-2|TRBV11-2
CASSLVGGRGTGELFF
>TRBJ1-2|TRBV4-1
CASSQVTGVDYGYTF
>TRBJ2-1|TRBV11-2
CASSLVGTRGSEQFF
>TRBJ1-2|TRBV15
CATSRAVSSYGYTF
>TRBJ2-1|TRBV27
CASSGIGWSYNEQFF
>TRBJ2-2|TRBV15
CATQTGGTNTGELFF
>TRBJ1-2|TRBV29-1
CSVEDTRRNYGYTF
>TRBJ1-3|TRBV7-9
CASSLGDGGNTIYF
>TRBJ2-1|TRBV2
CASSDFGAFKPYNEQFF
>TRBJ1-1|TRBV6-1
CASLRDMNTEAFF
>TRBJ2-5|TRBV7-8
CASSLAIGGRLDGTQYF
>TRBJ2-2|TRBV6-1
CASSEGRQGASTGELFF
>TRBJ2-7|TRBV5-6
CASSQGLRAEEQYF
>TRBJ2-4|TRBV4-2
CASGGFGDQRIQYF
>TRBJ2-7|TRBV7-9
CASSLRNGAYEQYF
>TRBJ2-7|TRBV6-6
CASTEGWGPYEQYF
>TRBJ1-1|TRBV6-6
CASSWSTGGTNTEAFF
>TRBJ2-7|TRBV27
CASSSRGSGAGRQYF
>TRBJ2-7|TRBV16
CASSQSSEQYF
>TRBJ2-7|TRBV7-6
CASSLARHGTGHEQYF
>TRBJ2-1|TRBV11-1
CASSLDAGNSYNEQFF
>TRBJ2-2|TRBV9
CASSPDGRLAGTGELFF
>TRBJ1-1|TRBV6-1
CASRGGNTEAFF